This T cell receptor beta chain was obtained from a study of T-cell reconstitution after alpha-beta-depleted transplantation in children. A TCRbeta library incorporating unique molecular identifiers was prepared. In TCRdb, the PCR reads were re-called with MiXCR into one record per CDR3 protein. The table has approximately 500,000 distinct CDR3 sequences, roughly a tenth seen once. CDR1 MGHRA and CDR2 YSYEKL come from the germline V gene. Trimming removed 2 bases at V and 2 bases at J, with 13 bases between. There are 16 residues in the CDR3. This clonotype has at least ten counts. The material sequenced was PBMCs, taken before TCRalphabeta/CD19-depleted stem cell transplant. The clonotype originates from a child younger than 10 with inherited bone marrow failure, due to receive a stem cell transplant. The genes are TRBV4-1 and TRBJ2-1; tentative D call: TRBD2 (5 bases). CDR3 in DNA: TGCGCCAGCAGCCAATGGCCCGGGAAGACCTACAATGAGCAGTTCTTC. Its protein product is CASSQWPGKTYNEQFF.